This T cell receptor beta chain was documented in a study of blood T cells in healthy people across ages. Study outcomes and limitations: The fall in TCR beta diversity per million T cells was roughly linear with age.

The authors ran a second PCR of 7 to 11 cycles using a sample-barcoded 5' primer and a J-beta primer mix. Each cDNA molecule was tagged by a template-switch adaptor with 12 random nucleotides. Each CDR3 protein is one row after TCRdb ran MiXCR on the 5' RACE reads. Here the sample spans over 1.5 million distinct CDR3 sequences, approximately 50% being singletons. As for this clonotype: Its target is not known.

Trimming removed 0 bases from V and 0 bases from J; junction bases left unmatched: 3. CDR3 length equals 15 residues. Germline V gene data show CDR1 as DFQATT and CDR2 as SNEGSKA (reference sequence). Sample: blood. This TCR was recovered from a woman between 40 and 55 years old in good health. This chain uses TRBV20-1 with TRBJ2-5, with TRBD1 matching over 8 bases. CDR3 region: CSARDRDRYQETQYF. The DNA for the CDR3 is TGCAGTGCTAGAGACAGGGACAGGTACCAAGAGACCCAGTACTTC.